This TCR beta chain was captured in a study of molecular identifiers for immune sequencing clone quantification. V lost 6 bases, J lost 0 bases, and 17 bases lay in between. Germline V lookup: CDR1 DFQATT, CDR2 SNEGSKA (reference sequence). CDR3 length: 15 residues. Both previously described methods and listed TCR primers were employed to make bulk TCR libraries. TCRdb re-derived calls from the PCR reads in MiXCR, one entry per CDR3 protein. The table lists 250,000 to 350,000 distinct CDR3 sequences, over 20% of them singletons. Remarks on this clonotype: Its antigen remains unknown.

Broader study findings: Barcode-sharing identical TCR molecules could underestimate highly expanded clone sizes.

Based on a CD8+CD4-CCR7+CD45RA+ profile, naive CD8 T cells were sorted. Sequencing was performed on naive CD8+ T cells from blood, with Jurkat cell RNA spiked in. Subset given: FACS-sorted CD8+CD4-CCR7+CD45RA+ naive T cells. The TCR comes from a human donor in good health. Some libraries in this study had Jurkat cell RNA spiked in. This rearrangement joins TRBV20-1 to TRBJ2-5; D gene unclear. CDR3: CSARAVRMNQETQYF. CDR3 nucleotide sequence: TGCAGTGCCCGCGCGGTGCGGATGAACCAAGAGACCCAGTACTTC.